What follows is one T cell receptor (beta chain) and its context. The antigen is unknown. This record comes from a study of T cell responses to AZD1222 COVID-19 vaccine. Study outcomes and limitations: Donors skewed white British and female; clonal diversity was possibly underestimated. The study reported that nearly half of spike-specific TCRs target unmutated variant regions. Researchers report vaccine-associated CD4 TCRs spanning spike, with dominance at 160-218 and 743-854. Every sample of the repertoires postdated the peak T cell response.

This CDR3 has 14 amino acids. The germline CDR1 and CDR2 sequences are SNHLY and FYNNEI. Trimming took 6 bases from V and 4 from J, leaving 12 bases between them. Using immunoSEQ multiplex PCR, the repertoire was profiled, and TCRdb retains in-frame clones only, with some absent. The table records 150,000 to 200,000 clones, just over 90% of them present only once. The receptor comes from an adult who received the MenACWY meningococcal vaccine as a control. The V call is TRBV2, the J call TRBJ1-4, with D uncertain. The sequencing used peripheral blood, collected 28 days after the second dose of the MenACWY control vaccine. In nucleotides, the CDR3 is TGTGCCAGCAGGGGGAGAGGCCTTAATGAAAAACTGTTTTTT. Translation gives CASRGRGLNEKLFF.